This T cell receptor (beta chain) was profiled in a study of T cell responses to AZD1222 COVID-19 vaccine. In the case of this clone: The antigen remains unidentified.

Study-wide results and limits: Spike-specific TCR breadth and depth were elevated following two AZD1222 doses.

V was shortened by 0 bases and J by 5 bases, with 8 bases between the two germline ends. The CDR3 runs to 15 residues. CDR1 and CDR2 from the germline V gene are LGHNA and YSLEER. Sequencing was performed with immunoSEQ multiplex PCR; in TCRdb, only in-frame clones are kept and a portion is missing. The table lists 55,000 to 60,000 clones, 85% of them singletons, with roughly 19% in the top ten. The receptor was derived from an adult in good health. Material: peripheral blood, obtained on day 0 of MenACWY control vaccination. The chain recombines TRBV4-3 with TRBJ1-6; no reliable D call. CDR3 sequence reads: CASSQDFPDNSPLHF. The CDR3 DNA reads TGCGCCAGCAGCCAAGATTTTCCGGATAATTCACCCCTCCACTTT.